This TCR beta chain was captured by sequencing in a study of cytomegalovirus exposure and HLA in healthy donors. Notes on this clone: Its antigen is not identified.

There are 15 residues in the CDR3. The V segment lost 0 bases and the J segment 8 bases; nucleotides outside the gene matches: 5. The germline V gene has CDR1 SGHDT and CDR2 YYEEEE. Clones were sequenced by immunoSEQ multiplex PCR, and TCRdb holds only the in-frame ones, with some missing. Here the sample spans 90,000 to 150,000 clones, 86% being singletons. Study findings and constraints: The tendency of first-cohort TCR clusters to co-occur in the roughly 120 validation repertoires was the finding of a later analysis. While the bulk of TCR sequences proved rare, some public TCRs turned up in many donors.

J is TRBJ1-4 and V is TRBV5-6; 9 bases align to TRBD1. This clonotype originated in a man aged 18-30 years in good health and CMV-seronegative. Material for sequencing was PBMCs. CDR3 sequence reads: CASSLARQGGEKLFF. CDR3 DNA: TGTGCCAGCAGCTTGGCCCGACAGGGGGGAGAAAAACTGTTTTTT.